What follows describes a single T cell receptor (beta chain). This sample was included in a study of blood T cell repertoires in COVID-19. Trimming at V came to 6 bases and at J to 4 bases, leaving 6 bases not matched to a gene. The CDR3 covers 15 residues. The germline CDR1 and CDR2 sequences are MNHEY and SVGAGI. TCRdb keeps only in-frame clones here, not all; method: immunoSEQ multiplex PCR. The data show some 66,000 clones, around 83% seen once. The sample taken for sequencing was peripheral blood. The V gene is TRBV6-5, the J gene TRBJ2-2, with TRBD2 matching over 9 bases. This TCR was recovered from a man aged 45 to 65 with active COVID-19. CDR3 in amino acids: CASRLAGFGTGELFF. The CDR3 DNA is TGTGCCAGCAGGCTAGCGGGATTCGGCACCGGGGAGCTGTTTTTT.